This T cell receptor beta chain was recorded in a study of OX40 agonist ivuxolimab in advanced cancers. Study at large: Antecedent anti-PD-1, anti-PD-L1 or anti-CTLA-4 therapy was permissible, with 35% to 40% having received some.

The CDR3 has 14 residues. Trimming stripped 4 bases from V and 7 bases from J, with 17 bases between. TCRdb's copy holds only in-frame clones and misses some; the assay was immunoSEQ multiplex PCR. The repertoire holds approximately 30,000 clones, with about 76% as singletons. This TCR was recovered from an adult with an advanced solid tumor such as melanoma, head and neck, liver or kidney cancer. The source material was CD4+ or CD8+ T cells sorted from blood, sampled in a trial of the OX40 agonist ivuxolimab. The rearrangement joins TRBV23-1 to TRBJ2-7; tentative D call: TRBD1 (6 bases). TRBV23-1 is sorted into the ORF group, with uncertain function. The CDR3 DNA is TGCGCCAGCAGTCTGCCCAGGGGAAAGGGGGAGCAGTACTTC. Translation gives CASSLPRGKGEQYF.